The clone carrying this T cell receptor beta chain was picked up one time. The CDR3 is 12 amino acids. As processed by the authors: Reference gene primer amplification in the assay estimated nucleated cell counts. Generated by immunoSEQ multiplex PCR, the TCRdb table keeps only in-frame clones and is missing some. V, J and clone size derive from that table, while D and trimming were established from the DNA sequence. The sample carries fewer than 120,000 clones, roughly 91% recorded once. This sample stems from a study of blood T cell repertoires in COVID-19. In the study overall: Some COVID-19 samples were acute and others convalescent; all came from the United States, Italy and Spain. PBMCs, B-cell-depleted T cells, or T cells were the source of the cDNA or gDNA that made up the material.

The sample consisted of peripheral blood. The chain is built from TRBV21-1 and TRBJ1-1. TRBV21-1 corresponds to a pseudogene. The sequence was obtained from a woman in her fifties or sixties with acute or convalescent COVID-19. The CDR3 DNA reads TGTGCCAGCAGGGGAGGGAACACTGAAGCTTTCTTT. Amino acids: CASRGGNTEAFF.